This T cell receptor beta chain is from a study of blood T cell repertoires in COVID-19. Germline CDR1 reads LNHDA; CDR2 reads SQIVND (reference sequence). V was pared by 4 bases and J by 7 bases, with 22 bases between. The CDR3 consists of 17 residues. Everyone who took part was 18 to 89 years old, and they came from 20 to 25 US areas. This table comes from immunoSEQ multiplex PCR, and its TCRdb copy is limited to in-frame clones, with some not included. This sample carries a few hundred thousand clones, roughly four fifths of them seen once, and the ten largest clones take around 5%. The specimen sequenced was PBMCs or T cells enriched from blood (not recorded which). The V gene is TRBV19, the J gene TRBJ2-2; maybe TRBD2 (6 bases). The origin of this receptor is a woman aged 45-60 years who had recovered from COVID-19. The CDR3 DNA reads as TGTGCCAGTAGTAAGGGTGCGGGTAGCGGAGGGCGCGGGGAGCTGTTTTTT. Residues: CASSKGAGSGGRGELFF.